This TCR beta chain was obtained from a study of blood T cell repertoires in COVID-19 (dated by TCRdb to 2020 to 2022). At the level of the whole study: Samples from collaborators originated in the United States, Italy and Spain and spanned both the acute and convalescent phases of COVID-19. The material from the prospective study consisted of cDNA or gDNA derived from T cells, B-cell-depleted T cells, or PBMCs. The dataset comprised deeply sampled blood TCRbeta repertoires from subjects exposed to, actively infected with, or recovered from COVID-19. The repertoires were released in a freely available public database intended as a resource for research on the immune response to SARS-CoV-2. The samples were drawn from the first 160 participants of the ongoing ImmuneRACE study and from roughly 1,300 subjects provided by 6 global collaborators. Sample metadata almost always included a de-identified subject ID, COVID-19 status, age in years and sex. Where HLA class I and class II types were available, the types were taken from metadata supplied by the sample provider, not from assay-based typing.

The CDR3 measures 13 amino acids from cysteine to phenylalanine. Solely the CDR3 DNA is kept, with 39 bases framed from the first base. V is shortened by 5 bases, J by 5 bases, and the region joining them spans 10 bases. The germline V gene sets CDR1 to SGHDN and CDR2 to FVKESK. The collaborating institutions used their own protocols to collect whole blood in K2EDTA tubes. For TCRbeta analysis, collaborator samples were shipped as frozen whole blood, as isolated PBMCs, or as DNA extracted from either sample type. TCRbeta CDR3 regions were amplified from genomic DNA by means of the immunoSEQ Assay, a bias-controlled multiplex PCR. The authors' pipeline ran thus. The number of nucleated cells in each sample was estimated from the amplification of reference gene primers within the assay. To quantify the absolute abundance of each unique TCRbeta CDR3 rearrangement, sequence reads were collapsed and filtered. For each sample, productive Simpson clonality was calculated as the square root of Simpson's diversity index across productive rearrangements. Imported from immuneACCESS, the table was reduced by TCRdb to in-frame sequences with V and J called. These copies leave out some clones; in studies compared against another copy, an unresolved V gene accounts for under half, and the cause of the remainder is not known. The V and J calls and clone size were taken over from that table, and D and trimming were inferred from the DNA. The sample includes roughly 130,000 clones, with around three quarters observed a single time. The ten most abundant clones make up about an eighth of the sample.

This clone came up a few times. No antigen is known for it. No qualities accompany the bases; no much larger clone lies one base away. General findings and caveats noted by the study authors: The quantity of clinical and demographic metadata differed by source and by participant and was supplied without curation.

The sequence derives from a man at least 80 years old with acute or convalescent COVID-19. Sequences were obtained from peripheral blood. Recombination joined TRBV14 with TRBJ1-5; the D gene is perhaps TRBD1, on 6 matching bases. The bases are TGTGCCAGCAGCAAGGGGGGGGATCAGCCCCAGCATTTT. This translates into CASSKGGDQPQHF.